The present entry profiles one T cell receptor (beta chain) with its context. These data are taken from a study of blood T cells in healthy people across ages. The second PCR ran about 6 to 12 cycles with a sample-barcoded 5' primer and J-beta primers. Through a template-switch adaptor with 12 random nucleotides, each cDNA molecule received a tag. MiXCR was run by TCRdb on the 5' RACE reads, yielding one entry per CDR3 protein. The table lists 380,000 or so distinct CDR3 sequences, about 49% of them singletons. Sequenced material: blood. The TCR originated in a man in his sixties in good health.

The CDR3 loop is CASSLAGHTDTQYF. The CDR3 nucleotides are TGTGCCAGCAGTTTAGCGGGTCACACAGATACGCAGTATTTT. This sequence joins TRBV12-3 or TRBV12-4 and TRBJ2-3; D not resolved. This CDR3 comprises 14 residues. V lost 0 bases and J lost 2, with 6 bases in between.